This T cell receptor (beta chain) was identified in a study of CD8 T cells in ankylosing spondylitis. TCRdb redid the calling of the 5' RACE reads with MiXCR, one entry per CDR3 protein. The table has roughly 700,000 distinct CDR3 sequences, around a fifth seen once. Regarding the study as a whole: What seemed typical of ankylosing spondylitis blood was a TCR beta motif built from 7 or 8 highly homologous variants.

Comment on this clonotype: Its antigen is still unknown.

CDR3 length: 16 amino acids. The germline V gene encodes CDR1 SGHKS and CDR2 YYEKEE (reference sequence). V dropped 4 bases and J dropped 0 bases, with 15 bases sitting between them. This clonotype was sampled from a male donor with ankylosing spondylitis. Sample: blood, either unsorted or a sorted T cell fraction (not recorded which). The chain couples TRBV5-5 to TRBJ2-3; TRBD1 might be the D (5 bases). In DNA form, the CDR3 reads TGTGCCAGCAGCAAGCTGCCGACAGCTAGCACAGATACGCAGTATTTT. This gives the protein CASSKLPTASTDTQYF. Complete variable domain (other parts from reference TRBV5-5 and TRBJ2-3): DAGVTQSPTHLIKTRGQQVTLRCSPISGHKSVSWYQQVLGQGPQFIFQYYEKEERGRGNFPDRFSARQFPNYSSELNVNALLLGDSALYLCASSKLPTASTDTQYFGPGTRLTVL.